Listed below are T cell receptor beta chains from one sample, sequenced in a study of blood T cell repertoires in COVID-19. Profiled with immunoSEQ multiplex PCR; TCRdb holds only in-frame clones, not every one. Here the sample spans under 250,000 clones, just under 85% being singletons. The sequenced material came from peripheral blood. Source of these receptors: a woman in her sixties with active or convalescent COVID-19. Each CDR3 is given with its conserved first and last residue. A D gene is named only where the DNA matches it firmly. Not all rows give a size; the values are once, few, many and, for expanded clones, a class.

abundance	len	d_gene	v_gene	j_gene	CDR3nt	CDR3aa
once	13	NA	TRBV9	TRBJ2-3	TGTGCCAGCAACCTCCTGACGGAGGATACGCAGTATTTT	CASNLLTEDTQYF
NA	16	TRBD1	TRBV7-2	TRBJ1-2	TGTGCCAGCAGCTTAGTAGGGACAGGCTTGGACTATGGCTACACCTTC	CASSLVGTGLDYGYTF
NA	13	NA	TRBV12-5	TRBJ2-1	TGTGCTAGTGGCCGGGAAACCTACAATGAGCAGTTCTTC	CASGRETYNEQFF
NA	15	NA	TRBV28	TRBJ2-3	TGTGCCAGCAGTTTGATTGGGGCTAGCACAGATACGCAGTATTTT	CASSLIGASTDTQYF
NA	16	TRBD1	TRBV7-2	TRBJ2-1	TGTGCCAGCAGCTTCATGGCTAGGACAGGGTGGGATGAGCAGTTCTTC	CASSFMARTGWDEQFF
NA	14	NA	TRBV19	TRBJ2-1	TGTGCCAGTAGTATAGGGGGGGACTACAATGAGCAGTTCTTC	CASSIGGDYNEQFF
NA	15	TRBD1	TRBV4-1	TRBJ1-6	TGCGCCAGCAGCCAAGTGGGGGACAGGGATTCACCCCTCCACTTT	CASSQVGDRDSPLHF
NA	14	TRBD2	TRBV19	TRBJ2-3	TGTGCCAGTAGTATCGGGGGGAACACAGATACGCAGTATTTT	CASSIGGNTDTQYF
NA	13	NA	TRBV29-1	TRBJ1-2	TGCAGCGTTTTCGGGGGAAGTACCTATGGCTACACCTTC	CSVFGGSTYGYTF
NA	18	NA	TRBV19	TRBJ1-5	TGTGCCAGTAGTAAACGGGACATGGGAGGGAGCCCTAATCAGCCCCAGCATTTT	CASSKRDMGGSPNQPQHF
NA	12	NA	TRBV19	TRBJ1-4	TGTGCCAGTGCTGGGGCGGGGGAAAAACTGTTTTTT	CASAGAGEKLFF
NA	15	TRBD2	TRBV9	TRBJ2-3	TGTGCCAGCAGCCCGGGACTAGCGGAAACAGATACGCAGTATTTT	CASSPGLAETDTQYF
NA	13	NA	TRBV30	TRBJ2-5	TGTGCCTGGAGTGACGGGGGTGAAGAGACCCAGTACTTC	CAWSDGGEETQYF
NA	14	NA	TRBV19	TRBJ1-1	TGTGCCAGTAGTATGGACCTGGAGGAGGCTGAAGCTTTCTTT	CASSMDLEEAEAFF
NA	17	TRBD2	TRBV11-3	TRBJ2-5	TGTGCCAGCAGCTCGCGGAGAGCGGGAGTGTACCAAGAGACCCAGTACTTC	CASSSRRAGVYQETQYF
once	15	TRBD1	TRBV29-1	TRBJ1-1	TGCAGCGTTGAGCTGGGACAGGCTATGAACACTGAAGCTTTCTTT	CSVELGQAMNTEAFF
NA	16	TRBD1	TRBV5-1	TRBJ2-3	TGCGCCAGCAGCTCAACAGGGGGCGCAAACACAGATACGCAGTATTTT	CASSSTGGANTDTQYF
NA	14	TRBD1	TRBV30	TRBJ1-1	TGTGCCTGGGAACAGGGGGCGCGGTTCACTGAAGCTTTCTTT	CAWEQGARFTEAFF
NA	20	NA	TRBV30	TRBJ1-6	TGTGCCTGGAGGGGCCCGTCGTGGGCAGGGATCGTCACCTATAATTCACCCCTCCACTTT	CAWRGPSWAGIVTYNSPLHF
NA	16	TRBD1	TRBV9	TRBJ2-2	TGTGCCAGCAGCGTAGCGGACAGGACGAACACCGGGGAGCTGTTTTTT	CASSVADRTNTGELFF
NA	15	TRBD2	TRBV28	TRBJ2-5	TGTGCCAGCAGTTCCACTAGCGGGGACCAAGAGACCCAGTACTTC	CASSSTSGDQETQYF
NA	15	NA	TRBV5-1	TRBJ1-5	TGCGCCAGCAGCTTGGGCGGAGGAATCAATCAGCCCCAGCATTTT	CASSLGGGINQPQHF
NA	12	NA	TRBV28	TRBJ1-2	TGTGCCAGTCGTGAGTCGGGCTATGGCTACACCTTC	CASRESGYGYTF